This record concerns one T cell receptor beta chain sequence. Original data processing: Amplification of reference gene primers was used by the study to estimate nucleated cell counts. Generated by immunoSEQ multiplex PCR, the TCRdb table keeps only in-frame clones and is missing some. V, J and clone size are those of that table, while D and trimming were read from the DNA. The sample holds fewer than 350,000 clones, 80% to 95% seen once. These data are taken from a study of blood T cell repertoires in COVID-19. On the study more broadly: The study drew acute and convalescent COVID-19 samples from the United States, Italy and Spain. T cells, B-cell-depleted T cells, or PBMCs supplied cDNA or gDNA.

The germline gives CDR1 MNHEY, CDR2 SVGAGI. Trimming took off 5 bases at V and 8 bases at J, with 18 bases between the two ends. The CDR3 is made up of 15 amino acids. The source of this sequence is a young woman with COVID-19, enrolled during active disease. Sequencing was done on a sample of peripheral blood. The rearrangement uses TRBV6-5 and TRBJ1-4; D is perhaps TRBD1 (6 bases). CDR3 in DNA: TGTGCCAGCAGTCTACAGGGACCCAGCAAGGAAAAACTGTTTTTT. It is translated as CASSLQGPSKEKLFF.